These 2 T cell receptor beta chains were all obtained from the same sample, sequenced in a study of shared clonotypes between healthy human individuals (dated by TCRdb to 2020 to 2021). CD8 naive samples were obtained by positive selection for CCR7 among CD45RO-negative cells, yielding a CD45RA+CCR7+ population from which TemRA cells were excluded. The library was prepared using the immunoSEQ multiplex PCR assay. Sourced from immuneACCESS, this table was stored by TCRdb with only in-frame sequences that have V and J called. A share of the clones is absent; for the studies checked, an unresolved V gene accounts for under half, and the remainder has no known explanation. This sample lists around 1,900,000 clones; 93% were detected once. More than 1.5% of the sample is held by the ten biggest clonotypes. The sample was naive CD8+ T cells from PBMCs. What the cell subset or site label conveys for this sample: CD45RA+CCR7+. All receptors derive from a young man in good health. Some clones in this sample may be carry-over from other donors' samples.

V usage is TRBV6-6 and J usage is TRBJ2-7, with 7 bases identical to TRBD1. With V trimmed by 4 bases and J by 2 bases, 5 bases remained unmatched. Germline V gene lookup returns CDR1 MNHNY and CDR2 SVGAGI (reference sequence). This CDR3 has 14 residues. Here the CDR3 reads CASSSDRSAYEQYF. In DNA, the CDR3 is TGTGCCAGCAGTTCGGACAGGTCGGCCTACGAGCAGTACTTC.

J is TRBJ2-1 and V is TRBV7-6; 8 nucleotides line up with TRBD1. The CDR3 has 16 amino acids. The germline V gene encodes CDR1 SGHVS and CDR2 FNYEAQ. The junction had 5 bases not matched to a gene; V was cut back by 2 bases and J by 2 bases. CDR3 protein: CASSLSRDRTYNEQFF. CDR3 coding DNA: TGTGCCAGCAGCTTAAGCCGGGACAGGACCTACAATGAGCAGTTCTTC.